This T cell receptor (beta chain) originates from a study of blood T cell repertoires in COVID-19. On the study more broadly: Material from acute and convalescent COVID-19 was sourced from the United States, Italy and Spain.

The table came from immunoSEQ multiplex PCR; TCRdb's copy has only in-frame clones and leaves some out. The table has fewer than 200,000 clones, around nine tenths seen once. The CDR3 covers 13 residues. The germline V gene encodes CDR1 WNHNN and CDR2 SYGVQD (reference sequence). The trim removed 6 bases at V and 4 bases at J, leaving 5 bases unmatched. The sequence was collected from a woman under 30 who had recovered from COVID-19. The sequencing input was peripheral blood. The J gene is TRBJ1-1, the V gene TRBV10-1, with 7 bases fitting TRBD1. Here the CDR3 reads CASRSQGFTEAFF. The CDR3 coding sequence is TGCGCCAGCAGATCACAGGGGTTCACTGAAGCTTTCTTT.